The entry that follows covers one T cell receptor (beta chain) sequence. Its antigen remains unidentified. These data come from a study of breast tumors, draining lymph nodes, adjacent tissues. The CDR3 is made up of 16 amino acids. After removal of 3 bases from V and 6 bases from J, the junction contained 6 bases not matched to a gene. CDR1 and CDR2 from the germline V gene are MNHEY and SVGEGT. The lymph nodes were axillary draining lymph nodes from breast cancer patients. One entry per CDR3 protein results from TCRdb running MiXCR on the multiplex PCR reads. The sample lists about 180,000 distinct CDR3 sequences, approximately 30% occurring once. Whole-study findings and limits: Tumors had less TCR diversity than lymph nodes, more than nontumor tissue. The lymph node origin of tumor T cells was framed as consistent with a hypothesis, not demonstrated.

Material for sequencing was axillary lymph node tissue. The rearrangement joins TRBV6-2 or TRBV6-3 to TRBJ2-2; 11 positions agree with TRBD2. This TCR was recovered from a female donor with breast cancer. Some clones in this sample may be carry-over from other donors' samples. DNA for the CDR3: TGTGCCAGCAGTTATAGCGGGGGGGCCCATCCCGGGGAGCTGTTTTTT. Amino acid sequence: CASSYSGGAHPGELFF.